This T cell receptor (beta chain) was obtained from a study of T cell changes during pregnancy in multiple sclerosis. Clones were sequenced by immunoSEQ multiplex PCR, and TCRdb holds only the in-frame ones, with some missing. The data hold approximately 58,000 clones, with 92% observed a single time. The germline V and J ends were trimmed by 6 bases and 0 bases, with 18 bases remaining between them. The CDR3 is 17 amino acids. CDR1 and CDR2 from the germline V gene are KGHSH and LQKENI. The chain links TRBV18 to TRBJ1-3; D ambiguous. This sample comprised peripheral blood, obtained in the second trimester of pregnancy. This TCR derives from a female donor with multiple sclerosis, enrolled in a pregnancy study. The chain's CDR3 is CASSLYDELFSGNTIYF. CDR3 DNA sequence: TGTGCCAGCTCTCTCTACGATGAGCTTTTCTCTGGAAACACCATATATTTT.